This TCR beta chain is from a study of cytomegalovirus exposure and HLA in healthy donors. Study results and limitations: Despite most TCR sequences being rare, some public TCRs occurred in many donors.

PCR primers comprised 60 Vbeta and 13 Jbeta primers. This table comes from immunoSEQ multiplex PCR, and its TCRdb copy is limited to in-frame clones, with some not included. The sample records about 63,000 clones, roughly 80% being singletons. V shed 0 bases and J shed 4 bases, with 9 bases lying between them. Germline loops: CDR1 LGHNA, CDR2 YNFKEQ. This CDR3 is built from 14 residues. A single count supports this clone. As yet, its antigen is unknown. Sequencing was performed on PBMCs. This chain joins TRBV4-2 and TRBJ1-2; D is ambiguous. This receptor was identified in a woman aged 25 to 39 in good health and CMV-seronegative. The CDR3 sequence is CASSQEAAGYGYTF. The CDR3, as DNA: TGTGCCAGCAGCCAAGAGGCAGCGGGCTATGGCTACACCTTC.